This entry lists 30 T cell receptor beta chains sequenced from one sample in a study of T-cell memory formation after mild COVID-19. Using its own MiXCR run on the 5' RACE reads, TCRdb lists one record per CDR3 protein. Of 550,000 to 600,000 distinct CDR3 sequences in the sample, approximately 15% were seen once. The source material was PBMCs or a T cell subset sorted from them (not recorded which). These TCRs come from an adult woman who had mild COVID-19 (a few samples of this study predate the infection). Cell type and time point are not known.

The gene calls are TRBV7-2 and TRBJ1-6; TRBD1 might be the D (5 bases). The CDR3 spans 14 residues. Germline V gene sequence: CDR1 SGHTA, CDR2 FQGNSA. V was clipped by 1 base and J by 10 bases, with 11 bases between them. The CDR3 DNA sequence: TGTGCCAGCAGCTTAGGACAGTGGGCCTCACCCCTCCACTTT. It translates to CASSLGQWASPLHF.

This chain joins TRBV24-1 and TRBJ1-2, with 9 bases aligning to TRBD1. V lost 3 bases to trimming and J lost 4 bases; unmatched junction nucleotides: 8. Germline V CDR1 and CDR2: KGHDR, SFDVKD. CDR3 length: 16 residues. The CDR3 coding sequence is TGTGCCACCAGTGATAGCTGGGACAGGGATACCTATGGCTACACCTTC. Encoded protein: CATSDSWDRDTYGYTF.

This clonotype was recorded a few times. V gene TRBV4-3 combines with J gene TRBJ2-7, with 9 bases fitting TRBD1. Trimming removed 5 bases from V and 3 bases from J; junction bases left unmatched: 8. The CDR3 is 15 residues long. CDR1 LGHNA and CDR2 YSLEER come from the germline V gene. The DNA of the CDR3 is TGCGCCAGCAGCGAAAGCGGGACAGGGTTCTACGAGCAGTACTTC. Encoded protein: CASSESGTGFYEQYF.

The CDR3 DNA is TGTGCCAGCAGCCCCCAGGGCTCAGGGACCGGGGAGCTGTTTTTT. It is translated as CASSPQGSGTGELFF. The V gene is TRBV7-3, the J gene TRBJ2-2; TRBD1 is a possible D gene (5 bases). CDR1 is SGHTA and CDR2 is FQGTGA in the germline V gene. Trimming stripped 5 bases from V and 5 bases from J, with 15 bases between. The CDR3 extends over 15 amino acids.

In this sample, this clonotype turned up a few times. The CDR3 loop reads CASSLEADSGNTIYF. The CDR3 coding sequence is TGCGCCAGCAGCTTGGAAGCCGACTCTGGAAACACCATATATTTT. The rearrangement links TRBV5-1 to TRBJ1-3; D unclear. Trimming pared 0 bases from V and 0 bases from J, leaving 7 bases between. CDR1 SGHRS and CDR2 YFSETQ come from the germline V gene. The CDR3 is 15 residues long. The whole variable domain, filled in from reference TRBV5-1 and TRBJ1-3, reads KAGVTQTPRYLIKTRGQQVTLSCSPISGHRSVSWYQQTPGQGLQFLFEYFSETQRNKGNFPGRFSGRQFSNSRSEMNVSTLELGDSALYLCASSLEADSGNTIYFGEGSWLTVV.

V and J are TRBV3-1 and TRBJ1-2, with TRBD1 matching 8 bases. Trimming took 0 bases from V and 3 from J; bases not matched to a gene: 6. The CDR3 totals 16 residues. CDR1 and CDR2 (germline): LGHDT, YNNKEL (reference sequence). The CDR3 coding sequence is TGTGCCAGCAGCCAAGACGTCTCAGGGGGCGACTATGGCTACACCTTC. Residues: CASSQDVSGGDYGYTF.

This clonotype has a handful of counts. This chain joins TRBV4-2 and TRBJ2-3; the match to TRBD2 covers 11 bases. The germline gives CDR1 LGHNA, CDR2 YNFKEQ. The length of the CDR3 is 15 residues. V was clipped by 1 base and J by 7 bases; unmatched bases: 4. CDR3: CASSQVVAGGNTQYF. The DNA of the CDR3 is TGTGCCAGCAGCCAAGTAGTAGCGGGGGGGAATACGCAGTATTTT.

This clonotype was detected a few times. The V and J genes are TRBV7-9 and TRBJ1-4, with D unresolved. This CDR3 is 11 amino acids long. Trimming took 7 bases from V and 8 from J, leaving 8 bases between them. Germline CDR1 and CDR2: SEHNR and FQNEAQ (reference sequence). CDR3 sequence: CASTPLEKLFF. The CDR3 DNA sequence: TGTGCCAGCACTCCCCTCGAAAAACTGTTTTTT.

This clonotype was observed a few times. This rearrangement joins TRBV12-3 or TRBV12-4 to TRBJ2-1; 8 nucleotides align to TRBD2. J was trimmed by 6 bases and V by 7 bases; bases with no gene match: 8. There are 14 residues in the CDR3. This chain's CDR3 is CASTRGSGGNEQFF. In DNA, the CDR3 is TGTGCCAGCACTAGAGGAAGCGGGGGCAATGAGCAGTTCTTC.

The chain links TRBV20-1 to TRBJ2-7, with a tentative D call TRBD1 (6 bases). The V gene's germline CDR1 is DFQATT and CDR2 SNEGSKA (reference sequence). The V and J ends lost 5 bases and 5 bases respectively, with 19 bases between them. The CDR3 spans 14 residues. The CDR3, as DNA: TGCAGTGCTTACCTCCCTCCGGGACATGACGAGCAGTACTTC. This codes for CSAYLPPGHDEQYF.

The table lists this clonotype with many counts. The genes are TRBV7-3 and TRBJ1-5; D remains unclear. Trimming left V 5 bases short and J 4 bases short, with 9 bases between. The germline gives CDR1 SGHTA, CDR2 FQGTGA. CDR3 length equals 13 residues. CDR3 bases: TGTGCCAGCAGCGCCGCCCCTAATCAGCCCCAGCATTTT. Translating gives CASSAAPNQPQHF.

The gene calls are TRBV20-1 and TRBJ2-7, with D perhaps TRBD2 (5 bases). CDR3 length: 12 residues. CDR1 and CDR2 from the germline V gene are DFQATT and SNEGSKA (reference sequence). V was shortened by 3 bases and J by 2 bases, with 8 bases between the two germline ends. DNA for the CDR3: TGCAGTGCTAGTGACGGGACCTACGAGCAGTACTTC. It encodes CSASDGTYEQYF.

The J gene is TRBJ1-1, the V gene TRBV6-6; no firm D call. The CDR3 runs to 15 residues. Between the trimmed V and J ends, which lost 0 bases and 6 bases, there was a span of 14 bases. CDR1 and CDR2 (germline): MNHNY, SVGAGI (reference sequence). The CDR3 DNA sequence: TGTGCCAGCAGTTACTCGATACCCGTTCTGGCTGAAGCTTTCTTT. As protein: CASSYSIPVLAEAFF.

The chain joins TRBV24-1 to TRBJ2-1; 9 nucleotides match TRBD2. CDR1 is KGHDR and CDR2 is SFDVKD in the germline V gene. The CDR3 spans 19 residues. Losses at the gene ends were 3 bases for V and 7 bases for J; bases not matched to a gene: 18. The CDR3 bases are TGTGCCACCAGTGATCGGGCAGAAAGCGGGGGGAGCTCGCGAAATGAGCAGTTCTTC. Translation gives CATSDRAESGGSSRNEQFF.

V usage is TRBV6-5 and J usage is TRBJ2-7; 7 positions match TRBD1. Germline CDR1 MNHEY, CDR2 SVGAGI. The V gene end was trimmed by 5 bases and the J gene end by 4 bases; junction bases not matched to a gene: 8. The CDR3 is made up of 14 amino acids. The CDR3 DNA sequence: TGTGCCAGCAGTCCGACAGGGCGGACTTACGAGCAGTACTTC. It encodes CASSPTGRTYEQYF.

The chain has TRBV6-1 and TRBJ2-2; D gene uncertain. Germline assignment: CDR1 MNHNS and CDR2 SASEGT. The CDR3 has 13 amino acids. V lost 4 bases and J lost 6, with 9 bases in between. CDR3 bases: TGTGCCAGCAGTGCTGTGGGTTCCGGGGAGCTGTTTTTT. The encoded protein is CASSAVGSGELFF.

This clonotype was recorded a few times. The CDR3: CASSSRGGGASDTQYF. In DNA, the CDR3 is TGTGCCAGCAGTTCTCGTGGCGGGGGGGCGTCAGATACGCAGTATTTT. V gene TRBV11-2 combines with J gene TRBJ2-3; 9 bases map to TRBD2. Germline assignment: CDR1 SGHAT and CDR2 FQNNGV. This CDR3 has 16 amino acids. The V and J ends lost 6 bases and 4 bases, in that order; junction bases with no gene match: 11.

There are a few counts of this clonotype. The rearrangement uses TRBV18 and TRBJ2-1, with D perhaps matching TRBD2 (6 bases). V lost 3 bases and J 6 bases, leaving 15 bases between the germline ends. The CDR3 runs 15 residues. Germline CDR1 and CDR2: KGHSH and LQKENI. Written as DNA, the CDR3 is TGTGCCAGCTCACCCAGAACCAGACTAGGCAATGAGCAGTTCTTC. Encoded protein: CASSPRTRLGNEQFF.

This clonotype was found many times. This chain connects TRBV7-9 to TRBJ2-1; 10 nucleotides line up with TRBD2. The CDR3 is 16 amino acids. V was clipped by 2 bases and J by 6 bases; unmatched bases: 7. The germline V gene has CDR1 SEHNR and CDR2 FQNEAQ (reference sequence). The CDR3 sequence: CASSLPAGGPGNEQFF. In DNA form, the CDR3 reads TGTGCCAGCAGCTTACCAGCGGGAGGGCCGGGCAATGAGCAGTTCTTC.

This clonotype has more than one count but fewer than ten. CDR3 nucleotides: TGCAGTGCTCCTGAGACTAGCGGCCCCTACGAGCAGTACTTC. Its protein product is CSAPETSGPYEQYF. The rearrangement links TRBV20-1 to TRBJ2-7, with 9 bases fitting TRBD2. After removal of 5 bases from V and 2 bases from J, the junction contained 7 bases not matched to a gene. The germline CDR1 and CDR2 sequences are DFQATT and SNEGSKA (reference sequence). The CDR3 consists of 14 residues.

The chain is built from TRBV10-3 and TRBJ1-2; D gene ambiguous. The length of the CDR3 is 13 residues. Trimming stripped 3 bases from V and 7 bases from J, with 12 bases between. The germline V gene encodes CDR1 ENHRY and CDR2 SYGVKD. CDR3 region: CAISEDETTGYTF. CDR3 coding DNA: TGTGCCATCAGTGAAGATGAGACAACTGGCTACACCTTC.

In this sample, this clonotype turned up a few times. This chain links TRBV6-5 with TRBJ1-1; 9 bases are shared with TRBD1. CDR3 length equals 15 residues. Germline CDR1 is MNHEY and CDR2 is SVGAGI. V shed 1 base and J 4 bases; nucleotides not matched to a gene: 4. The CDR3 region is CASSYFSTGGTEAFF. In nucleotides, the CDR3 is TGTGCCAGCAGTTACTTTTCGACAGGGGGCACTGAAGCTTTCTTT.

This clonotype was seen only once. The V gene is TRBV2, the J gene TRBJ1-4; the D is unclear. The V end lost 6 bases, the J end lost 14 bases, and 10 bases lay between the germline ends. The CDR3 runs 10 residues. Germline CDR1 SNHLY, CDR2 FYNNEI. The DNA of the CDR3 is TGTGCCAGCAGCCAGTTTGGGCTGTTTTTT. Translating gives CASSQFGLFF.

The rearrangement uses TRBV7-3 and TRBJ2-7; 9 nucleotides match TRBD2. The CDR3 length is 13 residues. CDR1 and CDR2 from the germline V gene are SGHTA and FQGTGA. V was clipped by 5 bases and J by 2 bases; unmatched bases: 1. The CDR3 bases are TGTGCCAGCAGCGCGGGAGGGGCCTACGAGCAGTACTTC. It codes for CASSAGGAYEQYF.

The CDR3 reads CASSLVWQGSGNTIYF. The CDR3, as DNA: TGCGCCAGCAGCTTGGTCTGGCAGGGCTCTGGAAACACCATATATTTT. V is TRBV5-1 and J is TRBJ1-3; a weak D match, TRBD1 (5 bases). V lost 0 bases to trimming and J lost 0 bases, with 10 bases between them. There are 16 residues in the CDR3. The germline V gene has CDR1 SGHRS and CDR2 YFSETQ.

This clonotype was counted between two and nine times. The chain has TRBV7-2 and TRBJ2-1; the match to TRBD1 covers 9 bases. This CDR3 is 14 amino acids long. J lost 9 bases, V lost 4 bases, and 7 bases had no gene match. Per germline, CDR1 SGHTA and CDR2 FQGNSA. In DNA, the CDR3 is TGTGCCAGCAGCTATCGGGACAGGGCCGGTGAGCAGTTCTTC. Protein: CASSYRDRAGEQFF. The entire variable domain, with the rest obtained from reference TRBV7-2 and TRBJ2-1, is as follows: GAGVSQSPSNKVTEKGKDVELRCDPISGHTALYWYRQSLGQGLEFLIYFQGNSAPDKSGLPSDRFSAERTGGSVSTLTIQRTQQEDSAVYLCASSYRDRAGEQFFGPGTRLTVL.

This clonotype came up a few times. The chain carries TRBV12-3 or TRBV12-4 and TRBJ2-2; perhaps TRBD1 as D (5 bases). The V and J ends lost 4 bases and 6 bases respectively, with 9 bases between them. CDR3 length: 13 amino acids. The CDR3 region has the DNA TGTGCCAGCAGTTCAGGGATTGCCGGGGAGCTGTTTTTT. Residues: CASSSGIAGELFF.

This clonotype was observed once. The chain has TRBV25-1 and TRBJ1-1; possibly TRBD1 for D (5 bases). V lost 1 base and J lost 6, with 15 bases in between. The CDR3 contains 15 residues. Germline CDR1 reads MGHDK; CDR2 reads SYGVNS. CDR3 residues: CASSESLTGPAEAFF. As DNA, the CDR3 is TGTGCCAGCAGTGAATCTCTGACGGGACCGGCTGAAGCTTTCTTT.

This clonotype was observed a few times. This sequence joins TRBV6-2 or TRBV6-3 and TRBJ2-1; 8 bases map to TRBD2. V trimming: 0 bases; J trimming: 5 bases; junction bases outside the gene matches: 3. The CDR3 extends over 15 amino acids. The germline V gene encodes CDR1 MNHEY and CDR2 SVGEGT. The CDR3 DNA reads as TGTGCCAGCAGTTACTCTGGGACTAGGGACAATGAGCAGTTCTTC. As protein: CASSYSGTRDNEQFF.

About this clonotype itself: A read error may explain this, as a much larger clone is one base away. The rearrangement joins TRBV7-2 to TRBJ2-3, with D unclear. V was pared by 7 bases and J by 0 bases, with 20 bases between. CDR1 is SGHTA, CDR2 FQGNSA, per germline. This CDR3 contains 17 residues. CDR3 nucleotide sequence: TGTGCCAGCAACTTCCCACTACTTATACCCAGCACAGATACGCAGTATTTT. The encoded protein is CASNFPLLIPSTDTQYF.